This TCR beta chain was retrieved from a study of shared clonotypes between healthy human individuals. V trimming: 2 bases; J trimming: 0 bases; junction bases outside the gene matches: 8. Germline loops: CDR1 MDHEN, CDR2 SYDVKM. The CDR3 runs to 17 residues. Sequencing was performed with immunoSEQ multiplex PCR; in TCRdb, only in-frame clones are kept and a portion is missing. The sample yields approximately 2,000,000 clones, 85% to 95% seen once. The chain has TRBV28 and TRBJ2-7; 9 bases align to TRBD2. This clonotype was obtained from a young man in good health. Some clones in this sample may be carry-over from other donors' samples. Sequenced: naive CD4+ T cells from PBMCs. Subset specified: CD45RA+ positively selected. This CDR3 reads CASSLEGPSGNSYEQYF. For the CDR3, the DNA is TGTGCCAGCAGTTTAGAGGGCCCTAGCGGGAACTCCTACGAGCAGTACTTC.